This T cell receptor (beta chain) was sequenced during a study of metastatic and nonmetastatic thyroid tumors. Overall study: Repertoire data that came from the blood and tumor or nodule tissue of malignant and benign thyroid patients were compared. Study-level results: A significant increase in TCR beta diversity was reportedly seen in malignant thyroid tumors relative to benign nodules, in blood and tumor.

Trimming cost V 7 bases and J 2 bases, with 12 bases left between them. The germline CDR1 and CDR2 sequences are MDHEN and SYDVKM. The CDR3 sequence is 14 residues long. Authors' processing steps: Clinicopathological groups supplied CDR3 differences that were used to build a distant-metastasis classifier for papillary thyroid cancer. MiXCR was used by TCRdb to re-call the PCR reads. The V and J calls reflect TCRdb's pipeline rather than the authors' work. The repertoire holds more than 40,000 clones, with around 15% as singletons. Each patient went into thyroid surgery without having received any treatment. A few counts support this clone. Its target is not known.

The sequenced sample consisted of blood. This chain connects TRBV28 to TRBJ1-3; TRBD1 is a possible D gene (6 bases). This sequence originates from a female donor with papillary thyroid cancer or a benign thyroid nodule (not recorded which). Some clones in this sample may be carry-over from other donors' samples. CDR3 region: CASNSGGPGNTIYF. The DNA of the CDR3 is TGTGCCAGCAATTCTGGGGGGCCTGGAAACACCATATATTTT.